The rows below give T cell receptor beta chains drawn from one sample of a study of cytomegalovirus exposure and HLA in healthy donors. The method was immunoSEQ multiplex PCR; TCRdb's version includes in-frame clones alone and lacks a portion of them. The sample has some 150,000 clones, 79% seen once. The sample comprised PBMCs. Receptor source: a woman aged 50 to 60 in good health and CMV-seronegative. CDR3s include the opening cysteine and the closing phenylalanine or tryptophan. A D gene is named only where the DNA matches it firmly. Only part of the rows carry a size: once, few, many, or a class if the clone is expanded.

TRBJ2-3 | TRBD1 | . | TRBV7-8 | CASSPGQGVSDTQYF | TGTGCCAGCAGCCCTGGACAGGGGGTGTCAGATACGCAGTATTTT
TRBJ1-2 | . | . | TRBV7-9 | CSSSLRGGAGPDYGYTF | TGTTCCAGCAGCTTAAGGGGGGGGGCAGGGCCGGACTATGGCTACACCTTC
TRBJ2-7 | . | . | TRBV19 | CASSLRSDLPSVEQYF | TGTGCCAGTAGTCTCAGGTCGGACTTGCCCTCCGTCGAGCAGTACTTC
TRBJ1-4 | TRBD1 | . | TRBV14 | CASSLGDRATFRLGEKLFF | TGTGCCAGCAGTCTCGGGGACAGGGCGACCTTCCGTCTGGGTGAAAAACTGTTTTTT
TRBJ1-5 | . | . | TRBV28 | CASSSLGGPNQPQHF | TGTGCCAGCAGTTCCCTAGGGGGACCCAATCAGCCCCAGCATTTT
TRBJ2-1 | . | . | TRBV25-1 | CASRDGRGIHEQFF | TGTGCCAGCAGGGATGGCAGGGGTATCCATGAGCAGTTCTTC
TRBJ1-2 | . | . | TRBV19 | CASSIVRTGNSNYGYTF | TGTGCCAGTAGTATAGTTCGCACAGGGAATTCTAACTATGGCTACACCTTC
TRBJ2-1 | . | . | TRBV6-1 | CASKGGTGYNEQFF | TGTGCCAGCAAAGGAGGGACGGGCTACAATGAGCAGTTCTTC
TRBJ1-1 | TRBD1 | once | TRBV7-3 | CASSLTGVGTEAFF | TGTGCCAGCAGCCTGACAGGGGTCGGCACTGAAGCTTTCTTT
TRBJ2-1 | TRBD2 | few | TRBV9 | CASSFTSGGTINEQFF | TGTGCCAGCAGCTTTACGAGCGGGGGTACGATCAATGAGCAGTTCTTC
TRBJ1-4 | . | . | TRBV6-1 | CASSEVGDTIEKLFF | TGTGCCAGCAGTGAAGTAGGGGACACCATAGAAAAACTGTTTTTT
TRBJ2-3 | . | . | TRBV7-2 | CASSLASGTDTQYF | TGTGCCAGCAGCTTAGCGTCGGGCACAGATACGCAGTATTTT
TRBJ2-1 | TRBD1 | . | TRBV4-3 | CASSHADRSNEQFF | TGCGCCAGCAGCCACGCGGACAGGTCGAATGAGCAGTTCTTC
TRBJ1-1 | TRBD1 | once | TRBV30 | CAWSLGQAGAFF | TGTGCCTGGAGCCTAGGACAGGCGGGAGCTTTCTTT
TRBJ2-3 | . | . | TRBV7-9 | CASRSTGGTDTQYF | TGTGCCAGCAGGTCAACAGGCGGCACAGATACGCAGTATTTT
TRBJ2-5 | TRBD2 | . | TRBV19 | CASSMKSVTSGGARETQYF | TGTGCCAGTAGTATGAAGTCAGTGACTAGCGGGGGGGCCCGGGAGACCCAGTACTTC
TRBJ1-2 | . | . | TRBV29-1 | CSAPGEGRVGYTF | TGCAGCGCCCCTGGCGAGGGGAGGGTTGGCTACACCTTC
TRBJ2-2 | . | once | TRBV14 | CASSPPGSGELFF | TGTGCCAGCAGCCCCCCGGGGTCCGGGGAGCTGTTTTTT
TRBJ1-2 | TRBD1 | . | TRBV4-1 | CASSQTGTGKGGYTF | TGCGCCAGCAGCCAGACGGGGACAGGGAAAGGCGGCTACACCTTC
TRBJ2-7 | TRBD2 | . | TRBV2 | CASRLTSSSGHEQYF | TGTGCCAGCAGACTGACTAGCTCCTCTGGCCACGAGCAGTACTTC
TRBJ1-6 | . | . | TRBV19 | CASKEDNNSPLHF | TGTGCCAGTAAAGAGGATAATAATTCACCCCTCCACTTT
TRBJ1-4 | TRBD1 | once | TRBV29-1 | CSVTKTGVNEKLFF | TGCAGCGTGACAAAAACAGGGGTTAATGAAAAACTGTTTTTT
TRBJ1-6 | . | once | TRBV5-4 | CASSAWGGSSPLHF | TGTGCCAGCAGTGCCTGGGGGGGTAGTTCACCCCTCCACTTT
TRBJ2-2 | . | . | TRBV27 | CASSLRQDTGELFF | TGTGCCAGCAGTTTACGACAGGACACCGGGGAGCTGTTTTTT
TRBJ1-1 | TRBD1 | . | TRBV18 | CASSSSDRGGTEAFF | TGTGCCAGCTCATCGTCGGACAGGGGGGGAACTGAAGCTTTCTTT
TRBJ2-1 | TRBD2 | . | TRBV9 | CASRRTSGGNEQFF | TGTGCCAGCAGGAGGACTAGCGGGGGCAATGAGCAGTTCTTC
TRBJ1-5 | TRBD1 | . | TRBV5-6 | CASSLKGQGLNQPQHF | TGTGCCAGCAGCTTAAAGGGACAGGGCCTCAATCAGCCCCAGCATTTT
TRBJ1-1 | . | . | TRBV18 | CASSMFSTRTMNTEAFF | TGTGCCAGCTCAATGTTTAGTACTAGGACCATGAACACTGAAGCTTTCTTT
TRBJ2-3 | . | . | TRBV29-1 | CSVGVRGTTDTQYF | TGCAGCGTTGGGGTGCGGGGAACCACAGATACGCAGTATTTT
TRBJ2-1 | . | once | TRBV5-1 | CASSSGGLREQFF | TGCGCCAGCAGCTCCGGAGGACTCCGAGAGCAGTTCTTC
TRBJ2-5 | TRBD2 | . | TRBV5-4 | CASSLGTSGRETQYF | TGTGCCAGCAGCTTGGGGACTAGCGGGAGGGAGACCCAGTACTTC
TRBJ1-2 | TRBD1 | . | TRBV6-1 | CASRGTGTNGYTF | TGTGCCAGCCGCGGGACAGGGACGAATGGCTACACCTTC
TRBJ2-2 | . | . | TRBV18 | CASSYGQLNTGELFF | TGTGCCAGCTCCTACGGACAGCTGAACACCGGGGAGCTGTTTTTT
TRBJ2-7 | TRBD1 | . | TRBV28 | CASSFGTADYEQYF | TGTGCCAGCAGTTTCGGGACAGCCGATTACGAGCAGTACTTC
TRBJ1-3 | TRBD1 | . | TRBV5-6 | CASSLTGAGNTIYF | TGTGCCAGCAGCTTGACAGGGGCGGGAAACACCATATATTTT
TRBJ1-5 | . | . | TRBV28 | CASSFGQDYQPQHF | TGTGCCAGCAGTTTCGGTCAGGACTATCAGCCCCAGCATTTT
TRBJ1-6 | TRBD1 | . | TRBV14 | CASSSIGQGNSPLHF | TGTGCCAGCAGCTCAATTGGACAGGGTAATTCACCCCTCCACTTT
TRBJ2-3 | TRBD2 | . | TRBV5-4 | CASAPVGQTIQAGEVDTQYF | TGTGCCAGCGCCCCGGTTGGCCAGACTATCCAGGCGGGAGAGGTAGATACGCAGTATTTT
TRBJ2-7 | TRBD2 | . | TRBV2 | CASSGVASGEGEQYF | TGTGCCAGCAGTGGGGTGGCTAGCGGAGAGGGGGAGCAGTACTTC
TRBJ2-1 | . | . | TRBV27 | CASRSNYRAINNEQFF | TGTGCCAGCAGATCTAATTACAGGGCAATTAACAATGAGCAGTTCTTC
TRBJ2-1 | TRBD2 | once | TRBV6-6 | CASSIFTSGTYEQFF | TGTGCCAGCAGCATCTTTACTAGCGGGACGTATGAGCAGTTCTTC
TRBJ2-7 | TRBD2 | . | TRBV7-9 | CASSPKAGVLNEQYF | TGTGCCAGCAGCCCCAAAGCGGGGGTTCTGAACGAGCAGTACTTC
TRBJ1-1 | . | . | TRBV30 | CALFHTVNTEAFF | TGTGCCTTATTTCATACGGTGAACACTGAAGCTTTCTTT
TRBJ2-1 | TRBD1 | once | TRBV19 | CASRNHQGAPGNEQFF | TGTGCCAGTAGAAACCACCAGGGGGCCCCAGGGAATGAGCAGTTCTTC
TRBJ2-3 | . | once | TRBV7-2 | CASSLTSTTEADTQYF | TGTGCCAGCAGCTTAACCTCGACTACCGAAGCAGATACGCAGTATTTT
TRBJ2-3 | TRBD2 | once | TRBV7-8 | CASSLGFLAGVIFQDTQYF | TGTGCCAGCAGCTTAGGGTTCCTAGCGGGAGTAATTTTTCAAGATACGCAGTATTTT